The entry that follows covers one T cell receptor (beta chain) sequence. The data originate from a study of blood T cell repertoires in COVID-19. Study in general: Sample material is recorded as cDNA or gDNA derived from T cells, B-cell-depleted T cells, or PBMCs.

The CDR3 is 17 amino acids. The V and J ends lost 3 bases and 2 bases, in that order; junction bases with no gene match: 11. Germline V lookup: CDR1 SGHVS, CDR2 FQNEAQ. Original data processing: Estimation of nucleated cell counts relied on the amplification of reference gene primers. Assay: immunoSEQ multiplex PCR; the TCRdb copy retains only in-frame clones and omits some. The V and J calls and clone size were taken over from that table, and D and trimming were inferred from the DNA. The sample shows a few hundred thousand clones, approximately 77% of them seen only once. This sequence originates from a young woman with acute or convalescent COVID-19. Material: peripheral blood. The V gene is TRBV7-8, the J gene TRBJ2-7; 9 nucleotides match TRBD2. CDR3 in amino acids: CASSFGSGGAETYEQYF. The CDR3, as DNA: TGTGCCAGCAGCTTTGGTAGCGGGGGCGCCGAGACCTACGAGCAGTACTTC.